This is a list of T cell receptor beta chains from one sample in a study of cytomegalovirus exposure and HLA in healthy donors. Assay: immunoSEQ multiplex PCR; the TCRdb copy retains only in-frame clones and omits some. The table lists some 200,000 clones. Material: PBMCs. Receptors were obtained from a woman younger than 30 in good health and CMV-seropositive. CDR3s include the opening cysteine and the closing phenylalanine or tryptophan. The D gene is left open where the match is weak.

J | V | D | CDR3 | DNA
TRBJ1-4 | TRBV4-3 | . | CASSQGGQGEKLFF | TGCGCCAGCAGCCAAGGGGGGCAGGGTGAAAAACTGTTTTTT
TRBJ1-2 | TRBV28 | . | CASARSGGYGYTF | TGTGCCAGCGCCCGCTCGGGGGGCTATGGCTACACCTTC
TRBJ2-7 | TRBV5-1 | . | CASSLEGPEYEQYF | TGCGCCAGCAGCTTGGAGGGGCCTGAGTACGAGCAGTACTTC
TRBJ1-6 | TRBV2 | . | CASSEEGGKSSPLHF | TGTGCCAGCAGTGAAGAAGGAGGGAAGTCTTCACCCCTCCACTTT
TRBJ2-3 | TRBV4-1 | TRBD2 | CASSRGLAGPDTQYF | TGCGCCAGCAGCCGCGGACTAGCGGGACCAGATACGCAGTATTTT
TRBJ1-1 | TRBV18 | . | CASSPVTGKNTEAFF | TGTGCCAGCTCACCGGTGACTGGAAAGAACACTGAAGCTTTCTTT
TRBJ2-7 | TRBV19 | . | CASRRGASSYEQYF | TGTGCCAGTAGGAGAGGTGCTAGCTCCTACGAGCAGTACTTC
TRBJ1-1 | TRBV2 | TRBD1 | CASRDRGLGDTEAFF | TGTGCCAGCAGGGACAGGGGGCTGGGGGACACTGAAGCTTTCTTT
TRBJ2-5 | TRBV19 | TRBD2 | CASSPLAGAGETQYF | TGTGCCAGTTCTCCACTAGCGGGGGCCGGGGAGACCCAGTACTTC
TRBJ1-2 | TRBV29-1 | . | CSVDKTHFLYTF | TGCAGCGTTGACAAGACACACTTTCTGTACACCTTC
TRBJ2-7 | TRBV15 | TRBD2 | CATSSALAGGHEEQYF | TGTGCCACCAGCAGTGCCCTAGCGGGGGGCCACGAGGAGCAGTACTTC